Here is one TCR beta chain with its context. The antigen it recognizes is unknown. The sample holds no much larger clone one base away, and base qualities are not on file. The entry originates in a study of T-cell reconstitution after alpha-beta-depleted transplantation in children (dated by TCRdb to between 2015 and 2016). The study in broad terms: The study quantitatively tracked T-cell immune reconstitution after TCRalphabeta/CD19-depleted allogeneic hematopoietic cell transplantation in children using TCR repertoire profiling. Here is what the overall study found, with its caveats: About two months after transplant, the apparently early recovery of alphabetaT-cell counts reportedly depended on just several hundred clones that had expanded rapidly and came from non-depleted graft cells. In some patients, the high TCRbeta diversity seen at day 60 was put down to recipient T cells and intrathymic progenitors that had survived conditioning. Over subsequent months, a decline in hyperexpanded clone frequencies was noted, and after one year, T-cell counts and TCRbeta diversity were mostly ascribed to newly produced T cells.

The treatment or condition label, as the study defines it: allogeneic hematopoietic cell transplantation with graft depleted of TCRalphabeta T cells and CD19 B cells. TCRalphabeta/CD19-depleted allogeneic hematopoietic cell grafts were given to the transplant recipients, all of whom were children. V was cut back by 0 bases and J by 0 bases, leaving a gap of 12 bases between them. The CDR3 spans 15 residues, from the cysteine through the phenylalanine. CDR3 DNA is the only sequence kept; it has 45 bases, read in frame from the first base. Sequences GTSNPN (CDR1) and SVGIG (CDR2) are obtained from the germline V gene (reference sequence). Receptor libraries were prepared by PCR. TCRdb lists the instrument as Illumina HiSeq 2500. Molecular barcoding was employed in the preparation of TCR libraries, with unique molecular identifiers being used to normalize TCRbeta repertoire quantification. TCRdb handled the public reads itself, with Q25 trimming in fastp and clone calling in MiXCR, and kept productive beta chains. Each entry merges the rows of one CDR3 protein and shows their most common DNA and genes. The sample profile shows around 960,000 distinct CDR3 sequences; 25% to 30% of them were found once. The ten largest clonotypes hold over 25% of the sample.

Sequencing used PBMCs, mostly from graft donor cells, obtained 360 days after TCRalphabeta/CD19-depleted stem cell transplant. This TCR derives from a boy younger than two who had a stem cell transplant for SCID, so the T cells may come from the graft donor. This receptor chain uses TRBV30 and TRBJ2-7, with no reliable assignment of the D segment. Here is the DNA: TGTGCCTGGAGTGTAGGGTCATTCCTCTCCTACGAGCAGTACTTC. Its translation reads: CAWSVGSFLSYEQYF.